These 9 T cell receptor beta chains were all obtained from the same sample, sequenced in a study of blood T cell repertoires in COVID-19. Using immunoSEQ multiplex PCR, the repertoire was profiled, and TCRdb retains in-frame clones only, with some absent. This repertoire shows nearly 55,000 clones, about 86% found once; its top ten account for approximately 12%. Material: peripheral blood. These receptors were collected from a man aged 65 to 85 with active COVID-19.

The chain uses TRBV2 and TRBJ1-5, with a tentative D call TRBD1 (5 bases). Germline CDR1 is SNHLY and CDR2 is FYNNEI. CDR3 size: 14 residues. The germline V and J ends were trimmed by 1 base and 7 bases, with 11 bases remaining between them. The CDR3 here is CASSEVGRRQPQHF. The CDR3 DNA reads TGTGCCAGCAGTGAAGTGGGGCGCAGGCAGCCCCAGCATTTT.

The count of this clone is one. The rearrangement uses TRBV9 and TRBJ2-2, with D perhaps matching TRBD2 (6 bases). The CDR3 length is 15 residues. V gave up 0 bases and J gave up 4 bases, with 10 bases separating them. Germline V gene lookup returns CDR1 SGDLS and CDR2 YYNGEE. The CDR3 sequence is CASSVVEGSTGELFF. The CDR3 nucleotides read TGTGCCAGCAGCGTAGTGGAGGGGTCCACCGGGGAGCTGTTTTTT. Based on the CDR3 plus reference TRBV9 and TRBJ2-2, the full variable domain is DSGVTQTPKHLITATGQRVTLRCSPRSGDLSVYWYQQSLDQGLQFLIQYYNGEERAKGNILERFSAQQFPDLHSELNLSSLELGDSALYFCASSVVEGSTGELFFGEGSRLTVL.

The V call is TRBV11-1, the J call TRBJ2-2; 8 bases map to TRBD1. V shed 6 bases and J 5 bases; nucleotides not matched to a gene: 8. The CDR3 is made up of 15 amino acids. Germline V lookup: CDR1 SGHAT, CDR2 FQDESV (reference sequence). CDR3 DNA sequence: TGTGCCAGCAGTACAACAGGGGGATTAACCGGGGAGCTGTTTTTT. Amino acid sequence: CASSTTGGLTGELFF.

The chain has TRBV4-3 and TRBJ1-5; no firm D call. The CDR3 runs to 16 residues. Germline V CDR1 and CDR2: LGHNA, YSLEER. Trimming removed 0 bases from V and 6 bases from J, with 15 bases in between. The DNA of the CDR3 is TGCGCCAGCAGCCAAGATTTAGTCGGAGGGATTCAGCCCCAGCATTTT. Residues: CASSQDLVGGIQPQHF.

The chain has TRBV6-1 and TRBJ2-5; 9 nucleotides align to TRBD2. The CDR3 has 17 residues. Germline-derived CDR1 and CDR2 are MNHNS and SASEGT. Trimming cost V 3 bases and J 3 bases; bases outside gene matches: 11. The CDR3 loop is CASSDSVSGGAKETQYF. The DNA for the CDR3 is TGTGCCAGCAGTGATAGTGTTAGCGGGGGCGCTAAAGAGACCCAGTACTTC.

This chain links TRBV14 with TRBJ2-4; unclear D gene. Germline CDR1 reads SGHDN; CDR2 reads FVKESK. Trimming cost V 0 bases and J 5 bases, with 11 bases left between them. This CDR3 is built from 15 residues. The CDR3 loop is CASSQDDIGENIQYF. DNA of the CDR3: TGTGCCAGCAGCCAAGATGATATAGGAGAAAACATTCAGTACTTC.

V and J are TRBV6-5 and TRBJ2-4, with D maybe TRBD1 (6 bases). CDR3 length: 13 amino acids. CDR1 and CDR2 (germline): MNHEY, SVGAGI. V was cut by 6 bases and J by 4 bases, with 10 bases left in between. CDR3 loop: CASSTGNKNIQYF. The CDR3 coding sequence is TGTGCCAGCAGCACAGGGAATAAAAACATTCAGTACTTC.

J is TRBJ2-3 and V is TRBV9; D possibly corresponds to TRBD2 (7 bases). CDR1 and CDR2 (germline): SGDLS, YYNGEE. The CDR3 is 13 residues long. V was shortened by 7 bases and J by 4 bases, with 13 bases between the two germline ends. In DNA form, the CDR3 reads TGTGCCAGCGGGGGGGCGGTGGCAGATACGCAGTATTTT. This sequence encodes CASGGAVADTQYF.

The chain carries TRBV2 and TRBJ2-3, with 10 bases lining up with TRBD1. V gave up 4 bases and J gave up 2 bases; unmatched junction bases: 3. The V gene's germline CDR1 is SNHLY and CDR2 FYNNEI. This CDR3 comprises 15 residues. The CDR3, as DNA: TGTGCCAGCAGTGGGGACAGGGGACCCACAGATACGCAGTATTTT. It yields the protein CASSGDRGPTDTQYF.